One and the same sample provided the 17 T cell receptor beta chains below, sequenced in a study of cytotoxic CD8 clonotypes in ibrutinib-treated CLL. The assay was immunoSEQ multiplex PCR, and TCRdb's table has in-frame clones only and misses some. The sample shows tens of thousands of clones, over 60% of them seen only once. This specimen consisted of PBMCs, obtained after 12 months of ibrutinib treatment. Receptors originate from a human donor with chronic lymphocytic leukemia.

V and J are TRBV29-1 and TRBJ2-1, with 7 bases identical to TRBD1. The V segment lost 7 bases and the J segment 1 base; nucleotides outside the gene matches: 10. The CDR3 extends over 15 amino acids. The germline V gene has CDR1 SQVTM and CDR2 ANQGSEA. The CDR3, as DNA: TGCAGCGGCAGCAGGACAGGAGGTTCCTACAATGAGCAGTTCTTC. It yields the protein CSGSRTGGSYNEQFF.

This chain links TRBV7-2 with TRBJ1-2; D remains ambiguous. V lost 4 bases to trimming and J lost 3 bases, with 3 bases between them. The CDR3 covers 11 residues. Germline CDR1 SGHTA, CDR2 FQGNSA. The CDR3 DNA is TGTGCCAGCAGCTCTGACTATGGCTACACCTTC. It codes for CASSSDYGYTF.

The CDR3 spells CASSFDNLYEQYF. CDR3 nucleotides: TGCGCCAGCAGCTTTGACAATCTCTACGAGCAGTACTTC. This rearrangement joins TRBV5-1 to TRBJ2-7; no definite D call. Per germline, CDR1 SGHRS and CDR2 YFSETQ. CDR3 length equals 13 residues. V shed 2 bases and J shed 3 bases, with 9 bases lying between them.

This chain joins TRBV6-5 and TRBJ2-3; D is uncertain. The CDR3 runs 13 residues. Germline V gene sequence: CDR1 MNHEY, CDR2 SVGAGI. V was trimmed by 6 bases and J by 0 bases, leaving 7 bases between them. The CDR3 is CASSQRSTDTQYF. DNA for the CDR3: TGTGCCAGCAGCCAGAGGAGCACAGATACGCAGTATTTT.

The chain links TRBV18 to TRBJ1-1; the D gene is possibly TRBD1 (5 bases). CDR3 length: 14 residues. Germline loops: CDR1 KGHSH, CDR2 LQKENI. Trimming cost V 6 bases and J 4 bases, with 15 bases left between them. The CDR3 DNA sequence: TGTGCCAGCTCTCGGGGGACGGATAGCACTGAAGCTTTCTTT. Translating gives CASSRGTDSTEAFF.

The J gene is TRBJ2-2, the V gene TRBV15; no firm D call. Trimming left V 0 bases short and J 1 base short, with 6 bases between. The CDR3 has 15 amino acids. Germline assignment: CDR1 LNHNV and CDR2 YYDKDF (reference sequence). CDR3 sequence: CATSRDLVNTGELFF. The CDR3 DNA sequence: TGTGCCACCAGCAGAGATCTAGTGAACACCGGGGAGCTGTTTTTT.

This chain joins TRBV28 and TRBJ1-4, with a tentative D call TRBD1 (5 bases). The V end lost 6 bases, the J end lost 12 bases, and 11 bases lay between the germline ends. The germline CDR1 and CDR2 sequences are MDHEN and SYDVKM. The CDR3 runs 11 residues. The CDR3 reads CASRGVVELFF. The CDR3 DNA sequence: TGTGCCAGCAGAGGGGTTGTAGAACTGTTTTTT.

This clone was seen a handful of times. V gene TRBV2 combines with J gene TRBJ2-7, with a weak D call TRBD2 (5 bases). Germline CDR1 reads SNHLY; CDR2 reads FYNNEI. CDR3 length: 15 amino acids. The germline V and J ends were trimmed by 4 bases and 7 bases, with 20 bases remaining between them. For the CDR3, the DNA is TGTGCCAGCAGTGCGATGGACCTTTCCCCGGGGGAGCAGTACTTC. This translates into CASSAMDLSPGEQYF.

This clone was seen only a few times. The V gene is TRBV29-1, the J gene TRBJ2-1; weak D call: TRBD2 (6 bases). CDR1 and CDR2 from the germline V gene are SQVTM and ANQGSEA. The CDR3 extends over 13 amino acids. CDR3 protein: CSPSGPEGNEQFF. The DNA for the CDR3 is TGCAGTCCCAGCGGCCCGGAGGGGAATGAGCAGTTCTTC.

There are a few counts of this clone. The chain joins TRBV7-2 to TRBJ2-1; 11 positions agree with TRBD2. Germline CDR1 SGHTA, CDR2 FQGNSA. J gave up 4 bases and V 5 bases, and 4 bases lay outside the gene matches. The CDR3 totals 15 residues. The CDR3 DNA follows: TGTGCCAGCAGCAAAGGGACTAGCGGATACAATGAGCAGTTCTTC. Amino acid sequence: CASSKGTSGYNEQFF.

CDR3 nucleotide sequence: TGCGCCAGCAGCTTGGTTACCTACAATGAGCAGTTCTTC. Its protein is CASSLVTYNEQFF. The J gene is TRBJ2-1, the V gene TRBV5-1; no clear D. The CDR3 sequence is 13 residues long. Germline CDR1 and CDR2: SGHRS and YFSETQ. V was trimmed by 0 bases and J by 2 bases, leaving 3 bases between them.

This chain connects TRBV29-1 to TRBJ2-7; D tentatively reads TRBD1 or TRBD2 (5 bases each). V dropped 0 bases and J dropped 6 bases, with 9 bases sitting between them. This CDR3 contains 12 residues. Germline V gene data show CDR1 as SQVTM and CDR2 as ANQGSEA. The CDR3 protein is CSVEDEGFEQYF. The CDR3 DNA follows: TGCAGCGTTGAAGATGAGGGGTTCGAGCAGTACTTC.

This clone was picked up a small number of times. The J gene is TRBJ2-1, the V gene TRBV20-1; possibly TRBD1 or TRBD2 for D (5 bases each). Germline V gene data show CDR1 as DFQATT and CDR2 as SNEGSKA (reference sequence). Trimming shortened V by 5 bases and J by 15 bases, and 17 bases separated the two germline ends. This CDR3 has 11 residues. The CDR3 DNA is TGCAGTGCTCCCGGGACCCCCGTCGGGTTCTTC. It codes for CSAPGTPVGFF.

This clone has a handful of counts. The rearrangement joins TRBV6-6 to TRBJ1-2; D not certain. The CDR3 has 12 amino acids. Per the germline V gene, CDR1 is MNHNY and CDR2 is SVGAGI (reference sequence). V was cut by 6 bases and J by 8 bases, with 13 bases left in between. The CDR3 DNA follows: TGTGCCAGCAGCACCGCAGGATGGGGCTACACCTTC. Protein: CASSTAGWGYTF.

The chain couples TRBV9 to TRBJ2-6, with 11 bases fitting TRBD2. CDR3 length equals 17 residues. CDR1 is SGDLS, CDR2 YYNGEE, per germline. The junction had 7 bases not matched to a gene; V was cut back by 4 bases and J by 4 bases. The chain's CDR3 is CASSPAGLAVGANVLTF. The CDR3 region has the DNA TGTGCCAGCAGCCCCGCGGGACTAGCGGTGGGGGCCAACGTCCTGACTTTC. The variable domain in full, completed from reference TRBV9 and TRBJ2-6, reads DSGVTQTPKHLITATGQRVTLRCSPRSGDLSVYWYQQSLDQGLQFLIQYYNGEERAKGNILERFSAQQFPDLHSELNLSSLELGDSALYFCASSPAGLAVGANVLTFGAGSRLTVL.

This clone was picked up one time. The J gene is TRBJ1-1, the V gene TRBV30, with D possibly TRBD1 on 6 matching bases. The V end lost 0 bases, the J end lost 5 bases, and 13 bases lay between the germline ends. CDR3 length: 14 amino acids. Germline assignment: CDR1 GTSNPN and CDR2 SVGIG (reference sequence). CDR3 loop: CAWSVRGARTEAFF. The CDR3 DNA sequence: TGTGCCTGGAGTGTACGGGGGGCGCGGACTGAAGCTTTCTTT.

This chain uses TRBV25-1 with TRBJ2-7, with D perhaps matching TRBD2 (5 bases). This CDR3 spans 15 amino acids. CDR1 and CDR2 (germline): MGHDK, SYGVNS. V lost 6 bases and J lost 2, with 17 bases in between. For the CDR3, the DNA is TGTGCCAGCAGAGGAATTGGGCGAGGGACCTACGAGCAGTACTTC. Its translation: CASRGIGRGTYEQYF.